The 6 T cell receptor beta chains in this list originate from one sample, sequenced in a study of T-cell memory formation after mild COVID-19. MiXCR was run by TCRdb on the 5' RACE reads, yielding one entry per CDR3 protein. The sample contains hundreds of thousands of distinct CDR3 sequences, 20% to 25% of which appear only once. Sequencing was performed on PBMCs or a T cell subset sorted from them (not recorded which). The receptors derive from an adult woman who had mild COVID-19 (a few samples of this study predate the infection). Cell type and time point are not known.

This chain connects TRBV12-3 or TRBV12-4 to TRBJ1-2; D gene uncertain. V was shortened by 7 bases and J by 6 bases, with 15 bases between the two germline ends. The CDR3 covers 13 residues. Written as DNA, the CDR3 is TGTGCCAGCATTAAGGCGGGCTCGCATGGCTACACCTTC. Its translation: CASIKAGSHGYTF.

This clonotype was recorded a few times. The J gene is TRBJ2-5, the V gene TRBV12-3 or TRBV12-4; a possible D gene is TRBD2 (6 bases). Trimming cost V 7 bases and J 2 bases, with 14 bases left between them. This CDR3 comprises 14 residues. The CDR3 coding sequence is TGTGCCAGCACTCCGGGAGCGGTACAAGAGACCCAGTACTTC. Its protein product is CASTPGAVQETQYF.

This clonotype has more than one count but fewer than ten. The rearrangement links TRBV5-1 to TRBJ2-3, with D unresolved. Germline V gene lookup returns CDR1 SGHRS and CDR2 YFSETQ. This CDR3 is built from 15 residues. Trimming left V 2 bases short and J 1 base short, with 11 bases between. The CDR3 loop reads CASSFDGMGTDTQYF. The DNA for the CDR3 is TGCGCCAGCAGCTTCGATGGGATGGGCACAGATACGCAGTATTTT.

The V and J genes are TRBV2 and TRBJ2-3; 10 bases align to TRBD2. The J segment lost 0 bases and the V segment lost 6 bases, leaving 6 bases of the junction unmatched. The CDR3 spans 16 residues. Per germline, CDR1 SNHLY and CDR2 FYNNEI. CDR3 bases: TGTGCCAGCAGACCAAAGCGGGGGGGAAGCACAGATACGCAGTATTTT. It yields the protein CASRPKRGGSTDTQYF.

This clonotype was counted only a few times. The chain is built from TRBV4-3 and TRBJ2-7, with 10 bases that match TRBD2. Trimming removed 0 bases from V and 6 bases from J; junction bases left unmatched: 11. The CDR3 consists of 17 residues. CDR1 and CDR2 from the germline V gene are LGHNA and YSLEER. The chain's CDR3 is CASSQDIGTSGNTEQYF. CDR3 coding DNA: TGCGCCAGCAGCCAAGATATAGGAACTAGCGGGAACACCGAGCAGTACTTC.

V and J are TRBV6-5 and TRBJ2-5; possible D gene TRBD2, 6 bases. V was shortened by 0 bases and J by 5 bases, with 19 bases between the two germline ends. CDR3 length: 17 amino acids. Germline lookup yields CDR1 MNHEY and CDR2 SVGAGI. The CDR3 DNA reads TGTGCCAGCAGTTACTCGGTGATCGGGAGCAGGGTGGAGACCCAGTACTTC. Its translation: CASSYSVIGSRVETQYF.